Included here is one TCR beta chain sequence, with context. The data belong to a study of blood T cell repertoires in COVID-19. Repertoires were generated with immunoSEQ multiplex PCR, while TCRdb's copy carries only in-frame clones and drops some. The sample lists roughly 400,000 clones, around nine tenths occurring once. Germline values: CDR1 SGHTA, CDR2 FQGNSA. This CDR3 region has 15 residues. Trimming cost V 0 bases and J 4 bases; bases outside gene matches: 3. The sequence came from a woman in her fifties or sixties who had recovered from COVID-19. V is TRBV7-2 and J is TRBJ2-3; 8 bases match TRBD2. The sample was PBMCs or T cells enriched from blood (not recorded which). The CDR3 DNA is TGTGCCAGCAGCTTAGCAGCGGGGGACGCAGATACGCAGTATTTT. Residues: CASSLAAGDADTQYF.